The following is a TCR beta chain sequence with its context. Its antigen is unidentified. Trimming removed 2 bases from V and 7 bases from J, with 12 bases in between. Germline CDR1 and CDR2: SGHRS and YFSETQ. CDR3 length: 14 residues. This sample is part of a study of shared clonotypes between healthy human individuals. TCRdb's table, derived via immunoSEQ multiplex PCR, lists solely in-frame clones and lacks some. The sample consists of roughly 1,100,000 clones, around 74% of them appearing once. Study conclusions and caveats: Tissues were not sampled, only blood, and their repertoires likely differ.

The clonotype comes from a man between 18 and 29 years old in good health. This chain joins TRBV5-1 and TRBJ1-4; D is possibly TRBD1 (5 bases). Sequenced material: memory CD4+ T cells sorted from blood. Regarding subset: CD45RA-negative fraction. The CDR3 sequence: CASSFGQRGEKLFF. The CDR3 DNA reads as TGCGCCAGCAGCTTCGGGCAAAGGGGTGAAAAACTGTTTTTT.